The entry below describes one T cell receptor beta chain. Its antigen is not known. PCR primers comprised 60 Vbeta and 13 Jbeta primers. Libraries were prepared by immunoSEQ multiplex PCR; TCRdb keeps only in-frame clonotypes and omits some of them. The data show 95,000 to 150,000 clones, under 90% seen once. The record originates from a study of cytomegalovirus exposure and HLA in healthy donors. Study-level findings and limits: A later analysis found most CMV-associated TCR beta chains apparently HLA-restricted.

The sequence was obtained from a woman aged 40 to 55 in good health and CMV-seronegative. The material sequenced was PBMCs.

Here the CDR3 reads CASSSLGREAEAFF. The CDR3 region has the DNA TGTGCCAGCAGTTCCCTGGGCCGGGAGGCTGAAGCTTTCTTT. The V call is TRBV6-5, the J call TRBJ1-1; D is undetermined. The V gene lost 4 bases and the J gene lost 6 bases, with 15 bases spanning the gap. This CDR3 spans 14 amino acids. Germline V gene lookup returns CDR1 MNHEY and CDR2 SVGAGI.